Below, 25 T cell receptor beta chains from the same sample are listed, as sequenced in a study of T cells in Graves' hyperthyroidism and ophthalmopathy. TCR beta CDR3 sequences were amplified from RNA transcripts. Primed by the HTBI set, a first-round RT-PCR was run on the TCR CDR3. TCRdb re-analysed the multiplex PCR reads in MiXCR, keeping a single row per CDR3 protein. The table shows about 500,000 distinct CDR3 sequences, with roughly an eighth occurring only once. Sequencing used blood. The source of these receptors is a young woman with Graves' hyperthyroidism.

The table lists this clonotype with many counts. The gene calls are TRBV7-2 and TRBJ2-5, with 10 bases that match TRBD1. J gave up 5 bases and V 0 bases, and 3 bases lay outside the gene matches. Per germline, CDR1 SGHTA and CDR2 FQGNSA. The CDR3 totals 15 residues. CDR3 amino acids: CASSLAPGQGETQYF. Here the CDR3 DNA reads TGTGCCAGCAGCTTAGCCCCGGGACAGGGGGAGACCCAGTACTTC.

This clonotype was seen a handful of times. V usage is TRBV20-1 and J usage is TRBJ2-6; D gene ambiguous. The CDR3 contains 14 residues. Trimming removed 3 bases from V and 0 bases from J, with 6 bases in between. CDR1 DFQATT and CDR2 SNEGSKA come from the germline V gene (reference sequence). The CDR3 DNA follows: TGCAGTGCTAGGAACCGCTCTGGGGCCAACGTCCTGACTTTC. Its translation is CSARNRSGANVLTF.

In its sample, this clonotype was seen many times. The rearrangement joins TRBV10-3 to TRBJ2-7; 9 bases are shared with TRBD1. This CDR3 has 14 amino acids. The trim removed 7 bases at V and 6 bases at J, leaving 10 bases unmatched. Germline CDR1 and CDR2: ENHRY and SYGVKD. In DNA form, the CDR3 reads TGTGCCATCACCGAAACCGGGACAGGGAGCGAGCAGTACTTC. It is translated as CAITETGTGSEQYF.

This clonotype appeared many times. V and J are TRBV5-1 and TRBJ2-3; 9 positions agree with TRBD1. With 5 bases clipped from V and 6 bases from J, the junction kept 10 bases outside the gene matches. Germline CDR1 SGHRS, CDR2 YFSETQ. The CDR3 has 15 amino acids. Written as DNA, the CDR3 is TGCGCCAGCAGGGAATCCGGGACAGGGCGCGATACGCAGTATTTT. Translation: CASRESGTGRDTQYF.

This clonotype was counted at least ten times. This chain connects TRBV9 to TRBJ1-1; D not certain. With 2 bases removed from V and 3 bases from J, the gap between germline ends came to 5 bases. The V gene's germline CDR1 is SGDLS and CDR2 YYNGEE. This CDR3 has 12 residues. The CDR3 sequence: CASSVTDTEAFF. The CDR3 DNA sequence: TGTGCCAGCAGCGTGACTGACACTGAAGCTTTCTTT.

This clonotype was seen ten or more times. The chain carries TRBV18 and TRBJ1-1, with 10 bases matching TRBD1. Looked up from germline, CDR1 is KGHSH and CDR2 is LQKENI. The V gene end was trimmed by 2 bases and the J gene end by 3 bases; junction bases not matched to a gene: 3. This CDR3 region has 15 residues. CDR3 amino acids: CASSPGTGAYTEAFF. The DNA for the CDR3 is TGTGCCAGCTCACCAGGGACAGGGGCATACACTGAAGCTTTCTTT.

At least ten counts were recorded for this clonotype. The CDR3 nucleotides are TGTGCCAGCAGTCCCTCAAAGAACACCGGGGAGCTGTTTTTT. As protein: CASSPSKNTGELFF. The chain has TRBV7-3 and TRBJ2-2, with D unclear. Deletions cut 6 bases from V and 1 base from J, with 9 bases between. The germline V gene encodes CDR1 SGHTA and CDR2 FQGTGA. The CDR3 is 14 amino acids.

This clonotype has a handful of counts. This chain connects TRBV9 to TRBJ2-7; no firm D call. The germline V gene has CDR1 SGDLS and CDR2 YYNGEE. The CDR3 sequence is 11 residues long. V lost 4 bases and J lost 3, with 5 bases in between. The CDR3 here is CASSHLYEQYF. The CDR3 DNA sequence: TGTGCCAGCAGCCACCTCTACGAGCAGTACTTC.

This clonotype was observed at least ten times. The chain joins TRBV5-8 to TRBJ2-1, with D hard to call. Germline values: CDR1 SGHTS, CDR2 YDEGEE. The CDR3 runs to 14 residues. Trimming stripped 3 bases from V and 3 bases from J, with 10 bases between. The CDR3 loop reads CASSWSWGYNEQFF. The CDR3 DNA sequence: TGTGCCAGCAGCTGGAGCTGGGGCTACAATGAGCAGTTCTTC.

This clonotype was observed a handful of times. This chain connects TRBV24-1 to TRBJ2-2, with D perhaps matching TRBD1 or TRBD2 (5 bases each). Germline CDR1 and CDR2: KGHDR and SFDVKD. V gave up 7 bases and J gave up 3 bases, with 11 bases separating them. This CDR3 has 14 residues. The CDR3 loop reads CATRRGADTGELFF. The CDR3 DNA reads as TGTGCCACCAGGAGGGGTGCGGACACCGGGGAGCTGTTTTTT.

The chain couples TRBV29-1 to TRBJ1-3, with a possible D match to TRBD1 (6 bases). Germline assignment: CDR1 SQVTM and CDR2 ANQGSEA. V lost 4 bases to trimming and J lost 0 bases, with 13 bases between them. CDR3 length: 15 residues. In nucleotides, the CDR3 is TGCAGCGTTGGGGGGGCTGGACCCTCTGGAAACACCATATATTTT. Its protein is CSVGGAGPSGNTIYF.

This chain joins TRBV5-1 and TRBJ2-3; D gene uncertain. This CDR3 spans 16 amino acids. With 1 base removed from V and 2 bases from J, the gap between germline ends came to 14 bases. Germline V gene data show CDR1 as SGHRS and CDR2 as YFSETQ. CDR3 residues: CASSLYSLGATDTQYF. CDR3 coding DNA: TGCGCCAGCAGCTTGTACTCACTCGGAGCCACAGATACGCAGTATTTT.

This clonotype was observed a few times. V is TRBV20-1 and J is TRBJ1-4; possibly TRBD1 for D (5 bases). V was trimmed by 6 bases and J by 0 bases, leaving 14 bases between them. Germline assignment: CDR1 DFQATT and CDR2 SNEGSKA (reference sequence). The CDR3 loop spans 15 amino acids. As DNA, the CDR3 is TGCAGTGCCCTTGGGGCCTTTGCAACTAATGAAAAACTGTTTTTT. It yields the protein CSALGAFATNEKLFF.

Ten or more counts support this clonotype. V gene TRBV6-5 combines with J gene TRBJ1-6; D possibly corresponds to TRBD1 (5 bases). Germline V lookup: CDR1 MNHEY, CDR2 SVGAGI. The V end was cut by 2 bases, the J end by 7 bases, with 18 bases between. The CDR3 covers 17 residues. This chain's CDR3 is CASSYASSGTGNSPLHF. In nucleotides, the CDR3 is TGTGCCAGCAGTTACGCTTCTTCCGGGACGGGAAATTCACCCCTCCACTTT.

This chain connects TRBV12-3 or TRBV12-4 to TRBJ2-7; 11 positions match TRBD2. CDR3 size: 16 residues. The junction had 6 bases not matched to a gene; V was cut back by 4 bases and J by 1 base. The CDR3 DNA reads as TGTGCCAGCAGTTCCAGCGGGACTAGCGGATCCTACGAGCAGTACGTC. It is translated as CASSSSGTSGSYEQYV.

The sample holds many counts of this clonotype. The rearrangement uses TRBV3-1 and TRBJ2-7; TRBD2 agrees at 9 bases. Germline V gene data show CDR1 as LGHDT and CDR2 as YNNKEL (reference sequence). There are 15 residues in the CDR3. J gave up 7 bases and V 1 base, and 8 bases lay outside the gene matches. The CDR3 loop is CASSQVAGGPGEQYF. The CDR3 region has the DNA TGTGCCAGCAGCCAAGTGGCGGGAGGGCCGGGTGAGCAGTACTTC.

This clonotype was found many times. The J gene is TRBJ1-1, the V gene TRBV20-1, with 11 bases aligning to TRBD1. CDR1 is DFQATT and CDR2 is SNEGSKA in the germline V gene (reference sequence). The length of the CDR3 is 15 residues. Trimming took 1 base from V and 3 from J; bases not matched to a gene: 4. The CDR3 is CSARAPGQGDTEAFF. DNA of the CDR3: TGCAGTGCTAGAGCACCGGGACAGGGGGACACTGAAGCTTTCTTT.

The chain employs TRBV7-3 and TRBJ2-2; 12 bases fit TRBD2. This CDR3 contains 18 residues. CDR1 SGHTA and CDR2 FQGTGA come from the germline V gene. Trimming cost V 5 bases and J 5 bases; bases outside gene matches: 12. The CDR3 nucleotides are TGTGCCAGCAGCCAGTTCCCTAGCGGGAGGGCTCTAACCGGGGAGCTGTTTTTT. It is translated as CASSQFPSGRALTGELFF.

Many counts were recorded for this clonotype. The V gene is TRBV7-2, the J gene TRBJ2-5; 8 positions agree with TRBD1. CDR1 SGHTA and CDR2 FQGNSA come from the germline V gene. The V gene end was trimmed by 5 bases and the J gene end by 3 bases; junction bases not matched to a gene: 11. The CDR3 loop spans 16 amino acids. The CDR3 region is CASSIRQTGVKETQYF. CDR3 sequence (DNA): TGTGCCAGCAGCATCCGGCAGACAGGGGTGAAAGAGACCCAGTACTTC.

This clonotype was counted ten times or more. The CDR3 DNA reads TGCAGTGCTGCTTGGAGGGACAGCACAGATACGCAGTATTTT. This sequence encodes CSAAWRDSTDTQYF. V and J are TRBV20-1 and TRBJ2-3; the D gene is possibly TRBD2 (6 bases). Deletions cut 5 bases from V and 0 bases from J, with 12 bases between. Per germline, CDR1 DFQATT and CDR2 SNEGSKA (reference sequence). There are 14 residues in the CDR3.

The table lists this clonotype with many counts. The V and J genes are TRBV12-3 or TRBV12-4 and TRBJ2-5, with D unclear. The germline V and J ends were trimmed by 4 bases and 5 bases, with 11 bases remaining between them. The CDR3 has 13 amino acids. In nucleotides, the CDR3 is TGTGCCAGCAGTTCCCCGGGCTGGGAGACCCAGTACTTC. Its translation: CASSSPGWETQYF.

V gene TRBV12-3 or TRBV12-4 combines with J gene TRBJ1-5, with D perhaps TRBD1 (6 bases). V shed 3 bases and J shed 0 bases, with 12 bases lying between them. There are 16 residues in the CDR3. CDR3 coding DNA: TGTGCCAGCAGTTTGGGAGGGGGGGATAGCAATCAGCCCCAGCATTTT. It is translated as CASSLGGGDSNQPQHF.

The CDR3 region has the DNA TGTGCCAGCAGACCAGGGGGGGCAAACTATGGCTACACCTTC. Translation gives CASRPGGANYGYTF. This chain uses TRBV7-3 with TRBJ1-2, with TRBD1 matching 7 bases. Germline V CDR1 and CDR2: SGHTA, FQGTGA. CDR3 length equals 14 residues. The V gene end was trimmed by 6 bases and the J gene end by 2 bases; junction bases not matched to a gene: 6.

The chain joins TRBV7-3 to TRBJ1-6; possible D gene TRBD1, 5 bases. The CDR3 loop spans 13 amino acids. V was pared by 2 bases and J by 10 bases, with 9 bases between. Germline loops: CDR1 SGHTA, CDR2 FQGTGA. The CDR3 DNA follows: TGTGCCAGCAGCTTAGGCAGGGAATCACCCCTCCACTTT. It yields the protein CASSLGRESPLHF. The variable domain in full, completed from reference TRBV7-3 and TRBJ1-6, reads GAGVSQTPSNKVTEKGKYVELRCDPISGHTALYWYRQSLGQGPEFLIYFQGTGAADDSGLPNDRFFAVRPEGSVSTLKIQRTERGDSAVYLCASSLGRESPLHFGNGTRLTVT.

DNA of the CDR3: TGTGCCAGCAGTTACAGTCCTGGAAACACTGAAGCTTTCTTT. Its translation is CASSYSPGNTEAFF. V is TRBV6-5 and J is TRBJ1-1, with D uncertain. Germline CDR1 and CDR2: MNHEY and SVGAGI. Trimming removed 2 bases from V and 2 bases from J, with 9 bases in between. The CDR3 totals 14 residues.